This record covers a single TCR beta chain. The data derive from a study of T cells after somatic rescue of genetic block. Only in-frame clones appear in the TCRdb table, and some are missing; sequencing was by immunoSEQ multiplex PCR. This sample has 110,000 or so clones, with over 80% found just once. Germline V gene data show CDR1 as SGHRS and CDR2 as YFSETQ. This CDR3 region has 15 residues. Deletions cut 0 bases from V and 10 bases from J, with 19 bases between. The receptor comes from a woman between 18 and 29 years old. V and J are TRBV5-1 and TRBJ1-1; D gene ambiguous. The sample consisted of peripheral blood mononuclear cells (PBMCs). Written as DNA, the CDR3 is TGCGCCAGCAGCTTGGTTTGGGGAACCGAAGAGGCAGCTTTCTTT. This encodes CASSLVWGTEEAAFF.